This is a list of T cell receptor beta chains from one sample in a study of OX40 agonist ivuxolimab in advanced cancers. Method: immunoSEQ multiplex PCR; TCRdb's copy keeps in-frame clones and lacks some. The sample carries about 67,000 clones, around 84% recorded once. Sample: CD4+ or CD8+ T cells sorted from blood, taken in a trial of the OX40 agonist ivuxolimab. All receptors come from an adult with an advanced solid tumor such as melanoma, head and neck, liver or kidney cancer. Each CDR3 is given with its conserved first and last residue. The D gene is left open where the match is weak. Size tells how often a clone was seen (once, few, many) or the class of an expanded clone, and some rows leave it out.

cdr3_aa cdr3_nt d_call cdr3_length j_call clone_size v_call
CASSPKGRGIDEQYF TGTGCCAGCAGCCCAAAAGGGAGGGGAATCGACGAGCAGTACTTC TRBD2 15 TRBJ2-7 - TRBV7-9
CASSLRTDTAGELFF TGCGCCAGCAGCCTGCGGACGGATACGGCCGGGGAGCTGTTTTTT - 15 TRBJ2-2 - TRBV5-1
CASAEETQYF TGTGCCAGCGCTGAGGAGACCCAGTACTTC - 10 TRBJ2-5 - TRBV2
CASSFNRGQGEQYF TGCGCCAGCAGCTTTAACAGGGGCCAGGGCGAGCAGTACTTC TRBD1 14 TRBJ2-7 few TRBV5-1
CASSFGGETWQPQHF TGTGCCAGCAGTTTTGGAGGGGAGACGTGGCAGCCCCAGCATTTT - 15 TRBJ1-5 - TRBV28
CASRTPGTGTYEQYF TGTGCCAGCAGAACCCCCGGGACAGGGACTTACGAGCAGTACTTC TRBD1 15 TRBJ2-7 - TRBV28
CASSLRTGANYGYTF TGTGCCAGCAGCCTCAGGACAGGGGCTAACTATGGCTACACCTTC TRBD1 15 TRBJ1-2 - TRBV11-2
CASSPPAGVDYGYTF TGTGCCAGCTCACCCCCCGCGGGTGTTGACTATGGCTACACCTTC - 15 TRBJ1-2 - TRBV18
CSVDGFSTSGGGETQYF TGCAGCGTTGACGGGTTCTCAACATCAGGGGGCGGTGAGACCCAGTACTTC TRBD1 17 TRBJ2-5 - TRBV29-1
CASSRQGNTEAFF TGTGCCAGCAGTCGACAGGGGAACACTGAAGCTTTCTTT TRBD1 13 TRBJ1-1 few TRBV6-5
CASSLARGDYYFNEQFF TGTGCCAGCAGCTTAGCGAGGGGGGATTATTATTTCAATGAGCAGTTCTTC - 17 TRBJ2-1 - TRBV7-9
CASSGRINTGELFF TGTGCCAGCAGTGGCCGTATAAACACCGGGGAGCTGTTTTTT - 14 TRBJ2-2 - TRBV2
CASSLRDPGQDTQYF TGTGCCAGCAGCTTGAGGGACCCGGGACAGGATACGCAGTATTTT TRBD1 15 TRBJ2-3 - TRBV4-2
CASSLGQGMLADYEQYF TGTGCCAGCAGCTTGGGACAGGGGATGCTGGCTGACTACGAGCAGTACTTC TRBD1 17 TRBJ2-7 - TRBV5-4
CAISDRAGGGYNEQFF TGTGCCATCAGTGATAGGGCGGGAGGAGGCTACAATGAGCAGTTCTTC TRBD2 16 TRBJ2-1 - TRBV10-3
CASWVPGANVLTF TGCGCCAGCTGGGTCCCTGGGGCCAACGTCCTGACTTTC - 13 TRBJ2-6 once TRBV5-1
CASSLDRGAWGYTF TGTGCCAGCAGCTTAGACAGGGGAGCATGGGGCTACACCTTC - 14 TRBJ1-2 - TRBV11-2
CASSDSSQEMNTEAFF TGTGCCAGCAGTGACTCGAGTCAGGAGATGAACACTGAAGCTTTCTTT - 16 TRBJ1-1 - TRBV6-4
CASTLGTGGTGELFF TGTGCCAGCACCCTCGGGACAGGGGGCACCGGGGAGCTGTTTTTT TRBD1 15 TRBJ2-2 - TRBV28
CASSPPNNQETQYF TGTGCTAGCAGCCCCCCGAATAACCAAGAGACCCAGTACTTC - 14 TRBJ2-5 - TRBV7-7
CSVLIRSETQYF TGCAGCGTTCTGATCAGAAGCGAGACCCAGTACTTC - 12 TRBJ2-5 - TRBV29-1
CASSNPLAGMNTEAFF TGTGCCAGCAGCAACCCCTTAGCAGGGATGAACACTGAAGCTTTCTTT - 16 TRBJ1-1 few TRBV7-3
CASSVSSMTRGYEQYF TGTGCCAGCTCAGTGTCCTCCATGACTAGGGGCTACGAGCAGTACTTC - 16 TRBJ2-7 - TRBV9
CASSRGLVNSPLHF TGTGCCAGCAGCAGGGGACTGGTGAATTCACCCCTCCACTTT - 14 TRBJ1-6 - TRBV5-4
CASSVGALGQGETQYF TGTGCCAGCAGCGTAGGAGCCCTCGGGCAGGGTGAGACCCAGTACTTC - 16 TRBJ2-5 - TRBV9
CASSLPLLDRATTNEKLFF TGTGCCAGCAGCTTGCCCTTACTGGACAGAGCAACAACTAATGAAAAACTGTTTTTT - 19 TRBJ1-4 - TRBV7-2
CASGGSREDTQYF TGTGCCAGCGGAGGCTCTCGCGAAGATACGCAGTATTTT - 13 TRBJ2-3 - TRBV11-2
CASKGPLPTDTQYF TGTGCCAGCAAGGGGCCGCTCCCCACAGATACGCAGTATTTT - 14 TRBJ2-3 - TRBV27
CASSYSVSGANVLTF TGTGCCAGCAGTTACTCGGTCTCTGGGGCCAACGTCCTGACTTTC - 15 TRBJ2-6 - TRBV6-5
CASRALAGGQDTQYF TGTGCCAGCAGGGCACTAGCGGGGGGGCAAGATACGCAGTATTTT TRBD2 15 TRBJ2-3 - TRBV6-1
CASSLAAGESYEQYF TGTGCCAGCAGCTTAGCTGCCGGGGAATCCTACGAGCAGTACTTC - 15 TRBJ2-7 many TRBV11-2
CASSRTRYTDTQYF TGTGCCAGCAGCCGCACCCGCTACACAGATACGCAGTATTTT - 14 TRBJ2-3 - TRBV7-9
CASSRIPGQGAREQYF TGTGCCAGCTCGCGGATACCGGGACAGGGGGCGCGGGAGCAGTACTTC TRBD1 16 TRBJ2-7 - TRBV18
CASSVALYGGGPQETQYF TGTGCCAGCAGCGTAGCCCTTTACGGGGGAGGGCCCCAAGAGACCCAGTACTTC TRBD2 18 TRBJ2-5 - TRBV9
CASSQENGLAITDTQYF TGTGCCAGCAGCCAAGAAAACGGACTAGCGATAACAGATACGCAGTATTTT TRBD2 17 TRBJ2-3 - TRBV4-2
CASSPGTSGGTGQETQYF TGCGCCAGCAGCCCTGGGACTAGCGGGGGGACCGGGCAAGAGACCCAGTACTTC TRBD2 18 TRBJ2-5 few TRBV4-1
CASSPGYSGNTIYF TGTGCCAGCAGCCCGGGTTACTCTGGAAACACCATATATTTT - 14 TRBJ1-3 - TRBV7-2
CASSQGLAGETQYF TGTGCCAGTAGCCAGGGACTAGCGGGAGAGACCCAGTACTTC TRBD2 14 TRBJ2-5 - TRBV19
CAITPSDTNTEAFF TGTGCCATCACCCCTTCCGACACCAACACTGAAGCTTTCTTT - 14 TRBJ1-1 - TRBV10-3
CASSQTYTDTQYF TGTGCCAGCAGCCAAACATACACAGATACGCAGTATTTT - 13 TRBJ2-3 - TRBV7-2
CASSPRGTSVQTQYF TGTGCCAGCAGCCCCAGAGGGACTAGCGTCCAGACCCAGTACTTC TRBD2 15 TRBJ2-5 - TRBV7-8
CASSLDGTARNEQFF TGTGCCAGCAGCTTGGATGGGACAGCAAGAAATGAGCAGTTCTTC TRBD1 15 TRBJ2-1 - TRBV5-4
CASSPTPRSGASGELFF TGTGCCAGCAGCCCCACCCCCCGTTCTGGGGCAAGCGGGGAGCTGTTTTTT - 17 TRBJ2-2 few TRBV4-2
CASSGWTGGETQYF TGTGCCAGCAGTGGTTGGACAGGGGGTGAGACCCAGTACTTC TRBD1 14 TRBJ2-5 - TRBV27
CASSPSIGVAEQYF TGTGCCAGCAGCCCCTCTATTGGAGTTGCCGAGCAGTACTTC - 14 TRBJ2-7 - TRBV7-7
CASNRPGGGGDEQYF TGTGCCAGCAATCGCCCCGGGGGGGGCGGGGACGAGCAGTACTTC TRBD2 15 TRBJ2-7 once TRBV28
CASTSGDYGYTF TGTGCCAGCACCTCAGGGGACTATGGCTACACCTTC - 12 TRBJ1-2 - TRBV6-5
CASSSYYRQGRGSEAFF TGTGCCAGCAGCTCGTACTACCGACAGGGCCGAGGGTCTGAAGCTTTCTTT TRBD1 17 TRBJ1-1 - TRBV7-2
CASSLGGIGSYEQYF TGTGCCAGCAGCCTAGGCGGGATAGGGTCCTACGAGCAGTACTTC - 15 TRBJ2-7 - TRBV7-2
CAWTDGPNTGELFF TGTGCCTGGACCGACGGACCGAACACCGGGGAGCTGTTTTTT - 14 TRBJ2-2 few TRBV30
CSVRFLETQYF TGCAGCGTTCGGTTTTTGGAGACCCAGTACTTC - 11 TRBJ2-5 - TRBV29-1
CASSPRTGKADTQYF TGCGCCAGCAGCCCCCGGACAGGGAAGGCGGATACGCAGTATTTT TRBD1 15 TRBJ2-3 once TRBV5-1
CASSIESFGEKLFF TGTGCCAGTAGTATAGAATCGTTCGGGGAAAAACTGTTTTTT - 14 TRBJ1-4 - TRBV19